This TCR beta chain emerged from a study of PD-1 blockade in classical Hodgkin lymphoma. Study conclusions and caveats: Newly diagnosed patients were said to have less baseline TCR diversity than healthy donors did.

The time point is: cycle 4 day 1 (C4D1), after 6 weeks of nivolumab. Every one of the patients relapsed after autologous stem cell transplantation (brentuximab vedotin exposure was variable). Clones were sequenced by immunoSEQ multiplex PCR, and TCRdb holds only the in-frame ones, with some missing. Counted here are 41,000 or so clones, 55% to 70% occurring once; the ten biggest clones make up approximately 2.6%. V lost 4 bases and J lost 2, with 9 bases in between. From germline, CDR1 is LGHNT and CDR2 FRNRAP. This CDR3 is built from 13 residues. On this clone itself: The antigen remains undetermined.

The sample here was peripheral blood mononuclear cells (PBMCs), taken before the fourth cycle of nivolumab. The clonotype comes from a human donor with classical Hodgkin lymphoma. The chain links TRBV12-5 to TRBJ2-7; no reliable D call. For the CDR3, the DNA is TGTGCTAGTGGTTCCGGCAGTGCCTACGAGCAGTACTTC. Its translation is CASGSGSAYEQYF.